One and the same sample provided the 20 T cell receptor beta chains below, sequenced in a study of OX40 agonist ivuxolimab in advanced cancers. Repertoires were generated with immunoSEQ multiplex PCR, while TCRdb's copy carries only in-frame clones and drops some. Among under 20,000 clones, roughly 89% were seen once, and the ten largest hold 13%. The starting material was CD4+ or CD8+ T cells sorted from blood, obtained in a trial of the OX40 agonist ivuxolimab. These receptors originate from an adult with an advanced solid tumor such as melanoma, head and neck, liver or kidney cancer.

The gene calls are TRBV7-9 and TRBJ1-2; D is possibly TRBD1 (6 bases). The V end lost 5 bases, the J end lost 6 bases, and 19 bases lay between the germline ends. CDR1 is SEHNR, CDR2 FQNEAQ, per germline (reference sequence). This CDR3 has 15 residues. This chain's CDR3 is CASSRSDSPGDGYTF. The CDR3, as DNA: TGTGCCAGCAGCCGATCGGACAGTCCCGGGGATGGCTACACCTTC.

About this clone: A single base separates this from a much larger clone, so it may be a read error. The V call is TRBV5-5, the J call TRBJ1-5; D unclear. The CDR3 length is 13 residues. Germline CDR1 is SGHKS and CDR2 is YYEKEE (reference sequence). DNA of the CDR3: TGTACCAGCAGGCCGTTTGTAAGCGATCCCCAGCATTTT. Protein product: CTSRPFVSDPQHF.

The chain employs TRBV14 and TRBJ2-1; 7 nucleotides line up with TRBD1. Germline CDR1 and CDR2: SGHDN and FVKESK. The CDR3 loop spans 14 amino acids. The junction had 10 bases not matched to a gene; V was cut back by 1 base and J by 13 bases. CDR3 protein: CASSQGLPQGPQFF. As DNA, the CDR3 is TGTGCCAGCAGCCAAGGGCTCCCACAGGGGCCCCAGTTCTTC.

The CDR3 reads CAWSLSAEQYF. For the CDR3, the DNA is TGTGCCTGGTCCCTGAGCGCCGAGCAGTACTTC. The gene calls are TRBV30 and TRBJ2-7; unclear D gene. CDR1 GTSNPN and CDR2 SVGIG come from the germline V gene (reference sequence). The length of the CDR3 is 11 residues. Trimming took 5 bases from V and 6 from J, leaving 11 bases between them.

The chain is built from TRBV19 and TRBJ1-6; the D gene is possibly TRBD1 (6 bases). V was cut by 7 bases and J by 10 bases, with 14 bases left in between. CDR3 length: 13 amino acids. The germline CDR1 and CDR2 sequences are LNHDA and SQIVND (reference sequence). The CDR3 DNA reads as TGTGCCAGTACCCTCAGGGGCAGCTCACCCCTCCACTTT. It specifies CASTLRGSSPLHF.

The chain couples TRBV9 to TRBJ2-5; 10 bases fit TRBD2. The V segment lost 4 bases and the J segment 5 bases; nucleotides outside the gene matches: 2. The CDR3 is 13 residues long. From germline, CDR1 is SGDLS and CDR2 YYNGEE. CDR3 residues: CASSQGLAETQYF. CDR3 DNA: TGTGCCAGCAGCCAGGGACTAGCGGAGACCCAGTACTTC.

The CDR3 protein is CASSGEGGKGNEQFF. CDR3 bases: TGTGCCAGCAGTGGGGAGGGAGGGAAGGGTAATGAGCAGTTCTTC. The chain couples TRBV27 to TRBJ2-1; 7 positions match TRBD2. V lost 5 bases to trimming and J lost 7 bases; unmatched junction nucleotides: 11. The CDR3 has 15 amino acids. Germline CDR1 reads MNHEY; CDR2 reads SMNVEV (reference sequence).

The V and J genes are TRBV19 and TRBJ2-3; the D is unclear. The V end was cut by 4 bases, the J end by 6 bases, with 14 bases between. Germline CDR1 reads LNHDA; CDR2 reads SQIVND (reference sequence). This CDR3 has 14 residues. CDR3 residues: CASSTATRKDTQYF. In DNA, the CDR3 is TGTGCCAGTAGTACGGCGACCCGAAAGGATACGCAGTATTTT.

CDR3: CASTPPGSTEAFF. CDR3 in DNA: TGTGCCAGCACCCCCCCAGGCTCCACTGAAGCTTTCTTT. This chain joins TRBV7-9 and TRBJ1-1; D uncertain. The ends were cut back, 7 bases at V and 4 bases at J, with 13 bases in the middle. Germline-derived CDR1 and CDR2 are SEHNR and FQNEAQ (reference sequence). The CDR3 loop spans 13 amino acids. Complete variable domain (other parts from reference TRBV7-9 and TRBJ1-1): DTGVSQNPRHKITKRGQNVTFRCDPISEHNRLYWYRQTLGQGPEFLTYFQNEAQLEKSRLLSDRFSAERPKGSFSTLEIQRTEQGDSAMYLCASTPPGSTEAFFGQGTRLTVV.

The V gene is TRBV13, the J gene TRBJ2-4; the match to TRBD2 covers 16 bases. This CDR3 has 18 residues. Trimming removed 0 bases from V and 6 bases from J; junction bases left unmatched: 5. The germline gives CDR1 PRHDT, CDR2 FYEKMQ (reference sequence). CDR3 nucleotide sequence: TGTGCCAGCAGCTTAGGCCTGGGGACTAGCGGGGGGGGAAACATTCAGTACTTC. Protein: CASSLGLGTSGGGNIQYF. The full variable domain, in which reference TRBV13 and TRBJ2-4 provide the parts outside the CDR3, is AAGVIQSPRHLIKEKRETATLKCYPIPRHDTVYWYQQGPGQDPQFLISFYEKMQSDKGSIPDRFSAQQFSDYHSELNMSSLELGDSALYFCASSLGLGTSGGGNIQYFGAGTRLSVL.

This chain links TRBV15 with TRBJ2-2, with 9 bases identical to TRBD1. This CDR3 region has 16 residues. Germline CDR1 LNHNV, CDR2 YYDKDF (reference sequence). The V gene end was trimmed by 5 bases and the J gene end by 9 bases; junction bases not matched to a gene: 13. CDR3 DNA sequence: TGTGCCACCAGCGCCCCCGGGACAGGGCCCGGCCGGGAGCTGTTTTTT. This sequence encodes CATSAPGTGPGRELFF.

The CDR3 coding sequence is TGTGCCAGCTGGGACAGGGAAAAACTGTTTTTT. Protein: CASWDREKLFF. The chain links TRBV6-6 to TRBJ1-4; 8 bases are a match to TRBD1. The ends lost 8 bases at V and 8 bases at J; junction bases unmatched: 1. Germline CDR1 is MNHNY and CDR2 is SVGAGI (reference sequence). This CDR3 spans 11 amino acids.

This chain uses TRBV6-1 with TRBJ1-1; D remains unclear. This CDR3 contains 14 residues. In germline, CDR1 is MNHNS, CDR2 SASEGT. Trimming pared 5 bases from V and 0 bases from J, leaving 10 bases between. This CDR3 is CASSQAVMNTEAFF. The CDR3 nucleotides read TGTGCCAGCAGTCAGGCAGTCATGAACACTGAAGCTTTCTTT.

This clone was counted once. For the CDR3, the DNA is TGTGCCAGCAGTTTCGACAGGGGAGAGAGCACAGATACGCAGTATTTT. Amino acids: CASSFDRGESTDTQYF. The chain is built from TRBV28 and TRBJ2-3, with 8 bases matching TRBD1. Germline CDR1 reads MDHEN; CDR2 reads SYDVKM. V shed 3 bases and J 0 bases; nucleotides not matched to a gene: 5. The CDR3 totals 16 residues.

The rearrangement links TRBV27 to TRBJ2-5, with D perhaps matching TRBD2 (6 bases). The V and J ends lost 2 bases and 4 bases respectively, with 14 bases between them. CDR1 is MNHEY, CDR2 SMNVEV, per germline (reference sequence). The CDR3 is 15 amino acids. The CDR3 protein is CASSLALASRETQYF. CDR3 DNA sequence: TGTGCCAGCAGTTTAGCCCTAGCGTCTAGAGAGACCCAGTACTTC.

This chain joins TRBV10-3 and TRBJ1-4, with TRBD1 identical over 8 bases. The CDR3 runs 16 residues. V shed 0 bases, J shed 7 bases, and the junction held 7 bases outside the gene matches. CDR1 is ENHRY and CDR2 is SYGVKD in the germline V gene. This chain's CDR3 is CAISESPGGRFEKLFF. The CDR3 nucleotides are TGTGCCATCAGTGAGTCGCCAGGGGGCAGATTTGAAAAACTGTTTTTT.

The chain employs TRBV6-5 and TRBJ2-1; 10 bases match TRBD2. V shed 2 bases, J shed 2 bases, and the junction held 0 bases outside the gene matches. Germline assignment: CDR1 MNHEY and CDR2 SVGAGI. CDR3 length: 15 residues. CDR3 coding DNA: TGTGCCAGCAGTTACGGGACTAGCGCCTACAATGAGCAGTTCTTC. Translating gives CASSYGTSAYNEQFF.

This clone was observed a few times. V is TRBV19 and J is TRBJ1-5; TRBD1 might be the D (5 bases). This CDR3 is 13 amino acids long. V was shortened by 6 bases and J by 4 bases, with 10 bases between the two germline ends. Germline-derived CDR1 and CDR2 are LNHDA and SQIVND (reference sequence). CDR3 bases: TGTGCCAGTAGCAACGGGGGAAATCAGCCCCAGCATTTT. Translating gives CASSNGGNQPQHF.

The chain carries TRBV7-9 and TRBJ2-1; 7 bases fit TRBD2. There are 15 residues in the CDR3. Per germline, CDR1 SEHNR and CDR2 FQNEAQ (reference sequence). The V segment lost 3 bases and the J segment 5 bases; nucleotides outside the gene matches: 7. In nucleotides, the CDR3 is TGTGCCAGCAGCTTTATCCAGGGAGGGAACAATGAGCAGTTCTTC. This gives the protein CASSFIQGGNNEQFF.

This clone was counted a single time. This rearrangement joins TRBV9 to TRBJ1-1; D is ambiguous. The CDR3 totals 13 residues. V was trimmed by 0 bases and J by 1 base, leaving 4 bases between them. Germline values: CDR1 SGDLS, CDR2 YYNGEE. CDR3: CASSVGPNTEAFF. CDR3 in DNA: TGTGCCAGCAGCGTAGGCCCGAACACTGAAGCTTTCTTT.